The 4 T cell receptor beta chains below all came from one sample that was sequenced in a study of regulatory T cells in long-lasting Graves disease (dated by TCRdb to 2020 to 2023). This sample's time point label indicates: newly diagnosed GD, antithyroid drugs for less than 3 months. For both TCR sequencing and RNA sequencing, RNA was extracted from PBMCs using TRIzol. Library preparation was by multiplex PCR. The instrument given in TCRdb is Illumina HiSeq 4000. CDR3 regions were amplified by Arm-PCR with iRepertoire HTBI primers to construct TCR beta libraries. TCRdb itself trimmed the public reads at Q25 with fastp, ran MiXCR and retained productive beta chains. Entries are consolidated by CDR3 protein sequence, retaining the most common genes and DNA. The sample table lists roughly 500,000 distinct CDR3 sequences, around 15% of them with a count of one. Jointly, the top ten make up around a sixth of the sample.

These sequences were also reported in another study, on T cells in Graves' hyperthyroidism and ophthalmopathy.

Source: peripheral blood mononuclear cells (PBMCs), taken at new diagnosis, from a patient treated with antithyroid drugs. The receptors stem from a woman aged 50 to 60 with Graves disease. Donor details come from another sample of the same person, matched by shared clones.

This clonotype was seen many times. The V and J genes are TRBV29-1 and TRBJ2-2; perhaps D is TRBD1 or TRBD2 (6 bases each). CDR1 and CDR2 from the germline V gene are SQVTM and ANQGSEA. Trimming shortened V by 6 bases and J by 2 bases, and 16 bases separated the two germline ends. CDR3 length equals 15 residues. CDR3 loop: CSVEGGPYNTGELFF. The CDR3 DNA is TGCAGCGTCGAGGGGGGTCCGTATAACACCGGGGAGCTGTTTTTT.

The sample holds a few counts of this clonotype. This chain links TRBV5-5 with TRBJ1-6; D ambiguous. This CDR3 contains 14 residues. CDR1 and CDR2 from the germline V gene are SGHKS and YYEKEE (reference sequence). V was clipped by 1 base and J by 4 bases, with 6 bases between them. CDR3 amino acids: CASSLLQYNSPLHF. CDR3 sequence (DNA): TGTGCCAGCAGCTTGTTACAGTATAATTCACCCCTCCACTTT. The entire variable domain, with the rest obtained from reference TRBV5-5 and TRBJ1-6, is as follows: DAGVTQSPTHLIKTRGQQVTLRCSPISGHKSVSWYQQVLGQGPQFIFQYYEKEERGRGNFPDRFSARQFPNYSSELNVNALLLGDSALYLCASSLLQYNSPLHFGNGTRLTVT.

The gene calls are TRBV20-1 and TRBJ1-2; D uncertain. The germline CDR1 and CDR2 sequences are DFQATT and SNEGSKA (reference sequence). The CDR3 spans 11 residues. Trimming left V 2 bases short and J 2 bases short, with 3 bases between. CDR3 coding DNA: TGCAGTGCTAGACTAAACTATGGCTACACCTTC. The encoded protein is CSARLNYGYTF.

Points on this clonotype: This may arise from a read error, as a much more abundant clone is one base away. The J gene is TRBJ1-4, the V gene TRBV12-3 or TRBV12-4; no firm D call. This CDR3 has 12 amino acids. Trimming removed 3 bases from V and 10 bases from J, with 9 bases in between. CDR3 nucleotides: TGTGCCAGCAGTTTTCTGTATGGAAAACTGTTTTTT. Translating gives CASSFLYGKLFF.